The clone carrying this T cell receptor beta chain was observed a handful of times. Per the study methods: Amplification with reference gene primers provided the estimates of nucleated cell counts. Method: immunoSEQ multiplex PCR; TCRdb's copy keeps in-frame clones and lacks some. Clonal size and the V and J genes are those of that table, whereas D and trimming came from the DNA. The sample includes roughly 300,000 clones, around 85% of them seen just once. The data originate from a study of blood T cell repertoires in COVID-19. About the research overall: Some COVID-19 samples were acute and others convalescent; all came from the United States, Italy and Spain. Sources were T cells, B-cell-depleted T cells, or PBMCs; the material itself was cDNA or gDNA.

Enrolment of Seattle patients took place during active infection, and they were followed longitudinally. The V and J ends lost 0 bases and 5 bases respectively, with 13 bases between them. Per germline, CDR1 SGHAT and CDR2 FQNNGV. This CDR3 has 15 amino acids. The source of this sequence is a human donor with COVID-19, enrolled during active disease. The donor label of this sample is uncertain. Sequenced sample: peripheral blood. The V and J genes are TRBV11-2 and TRBJ1-2, with a possible D match to TRBD1 (6 bases). In nucleotides, the CDR3 is TGTGCCAGCAGCTTAGAACAGGGTAATCGGTATGGCTACACCTTC. Its translation: CASSLEQGNRYGYTF.